This T cell receptor (beta chain) comes out of a study of regulatory T cells in long-lasting Graves disease. Study-wide results and caveats: Persistent-disease Graves' patients showed less TCR diversity than new cases. Persistent patients had more shared public clonotypes (fewer than 3,000) than new patients (around 1,000).

This clonotype has at least ten counts. The antigen is undetermined. Trimming took off 4 bases at V and 3 bases at J, with 13 bases between the two ends. The CDR3 is 14 amino acids. CDR1 and CDR2 from the germline V gene are MNHEY and SVGAGI. Construction of the TCR beta libraries employed iRepertoire HTBI primers in conjunction with Arm-PCR of CDR3 regions. TCRdb reprocessed the multiplex PCR reads with MiXCR, giving one entry per CDR3 protein. This sample yields some 420,000 distinct CDR3 sequences, of which 22% are seen a single time; over 10% belongs to the top ten. The time point denotes: persistent/refractory GD, antithyroid drugs over 5 years with positive TRAb. Construction of the TCR library relied on RNA isolated from PBMCs. A blood draw put around 9.3 milliliters of peripheral blood into EDTA tubes.

The source is a female donor with Graves disease. The material was peripheral blood mononuclear cells (PBMCs), obtained when the disease was refractory, from a patient treated with antithyroid drugs. The rearrangement joins TRBV6-5 to TRBJ2-7, with D hard to call. The CDR3 sequence: CASSFDDRDYEQYF. DNA of the CDR3: TGTGCCAGCAGTTTTGACGACCGAGACTACGAGCAGTACTTC.